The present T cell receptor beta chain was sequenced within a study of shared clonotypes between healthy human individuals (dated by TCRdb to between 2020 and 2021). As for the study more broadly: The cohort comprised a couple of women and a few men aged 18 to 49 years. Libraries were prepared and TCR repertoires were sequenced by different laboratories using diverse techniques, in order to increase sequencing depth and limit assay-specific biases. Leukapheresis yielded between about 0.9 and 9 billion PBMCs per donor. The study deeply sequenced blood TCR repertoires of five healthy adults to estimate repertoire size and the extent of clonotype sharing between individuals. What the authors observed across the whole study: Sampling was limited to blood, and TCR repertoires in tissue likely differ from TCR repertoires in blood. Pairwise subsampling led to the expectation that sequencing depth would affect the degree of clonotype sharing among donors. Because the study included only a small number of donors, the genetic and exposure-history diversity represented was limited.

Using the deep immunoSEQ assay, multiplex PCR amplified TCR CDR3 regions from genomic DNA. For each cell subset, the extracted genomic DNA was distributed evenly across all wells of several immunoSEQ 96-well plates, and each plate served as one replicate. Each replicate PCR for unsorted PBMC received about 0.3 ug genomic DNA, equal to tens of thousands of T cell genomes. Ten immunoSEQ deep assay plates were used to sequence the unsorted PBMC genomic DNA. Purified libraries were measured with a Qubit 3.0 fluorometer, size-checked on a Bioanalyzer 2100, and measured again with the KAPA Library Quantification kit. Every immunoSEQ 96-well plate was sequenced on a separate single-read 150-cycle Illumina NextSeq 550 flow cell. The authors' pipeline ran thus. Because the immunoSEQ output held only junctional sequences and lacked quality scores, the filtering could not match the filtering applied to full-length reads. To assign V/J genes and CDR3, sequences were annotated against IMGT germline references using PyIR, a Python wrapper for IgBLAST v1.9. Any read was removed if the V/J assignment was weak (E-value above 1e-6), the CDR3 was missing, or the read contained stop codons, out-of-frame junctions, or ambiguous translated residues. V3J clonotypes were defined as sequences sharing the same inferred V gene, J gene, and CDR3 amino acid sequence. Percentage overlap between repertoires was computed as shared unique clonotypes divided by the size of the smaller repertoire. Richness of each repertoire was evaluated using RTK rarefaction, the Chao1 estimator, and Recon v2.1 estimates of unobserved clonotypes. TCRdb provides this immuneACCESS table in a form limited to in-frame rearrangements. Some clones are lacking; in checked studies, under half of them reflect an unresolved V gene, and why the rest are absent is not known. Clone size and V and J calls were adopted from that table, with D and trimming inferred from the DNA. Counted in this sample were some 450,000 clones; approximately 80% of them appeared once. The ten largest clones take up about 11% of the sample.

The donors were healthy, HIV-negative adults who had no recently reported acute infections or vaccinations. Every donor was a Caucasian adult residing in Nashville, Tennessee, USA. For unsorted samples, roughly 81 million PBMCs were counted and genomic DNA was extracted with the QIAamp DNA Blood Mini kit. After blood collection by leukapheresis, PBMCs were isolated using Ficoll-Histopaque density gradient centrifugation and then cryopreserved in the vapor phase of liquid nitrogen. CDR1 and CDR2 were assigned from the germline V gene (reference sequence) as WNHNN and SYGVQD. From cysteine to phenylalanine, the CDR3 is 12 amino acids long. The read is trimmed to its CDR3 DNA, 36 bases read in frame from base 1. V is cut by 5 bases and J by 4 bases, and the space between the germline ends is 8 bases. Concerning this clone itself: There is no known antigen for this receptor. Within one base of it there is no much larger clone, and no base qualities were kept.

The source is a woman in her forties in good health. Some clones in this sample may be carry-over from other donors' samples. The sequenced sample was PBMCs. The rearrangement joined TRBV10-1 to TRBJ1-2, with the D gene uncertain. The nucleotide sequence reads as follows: TGCGCCAGCAGTTCCTCGGGCTATGGCTACACCTTC. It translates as CASSSSGYGYTF.